This TCR beta chain was recorded in a study of CD8+ T cells in alopecia areata. Study as a whole: At a dose of 5 to 10 mg twice daily, oral tofacitinib was given to treated patients. General study findings and limits: Tofacitinib did not eliminate many expanded lesional clones from scalp or blood. Researchers report lesional scalp, most notably alopecia totalis/universalis, outstripped normal scalp in clonality.

This clone has more than one count but fewer than ten. The antigen is undetermined. The V gene's germline CDR1 is SNHLY and CDR2 FYNNEI. The germline V and J ends were trimmed by 8 bases and 0 bases, with 24 bases remaining between them. The CDR3 sequence is 18 residues long. Treatment: oral pan-JAK inhibitor, 5-10 mg twice daily. Reverse transcription of extracted RNA yielded cDNA, which provided the sequencing template. Here immunoSEQ multiplex PCR was the method, and the copy in TCRdb shows in-frame clones only, minus some. The data contain 100,000 to 150,000 clones, around 63% of them singletons. The specimen comprised CD4+ T cells sorted from blood, sampled at week 4, from a patient treated with tofacitinib. This receptor was obtained from a human donor with alopecia areata. The genes are TRBV2 and TRBJ2-3; D may be TRBD2 (5 bases). The CDR3 sequence: CASHNPAGQVVSTDTQYF. The DNA for the CDR3 is TGTGCCAGCCACAACCCTGCGGGTCAAGTTGTCAGCACAGATACGCAGTATTTT.